This T cell receptor beta chain was sequenced for a study of T cell responses to AZD1222 COVID-19 vaccine. Study-wide results and caveats: Spike-specific TCR breadth rose after two AZD1222 doses, and depth rose as well.

The V and J ends lost 1 base and 2 bases respectively, with 12 bases between them. The CDR3 loop spans 15 amino acids. Germline loops: CDR1 SGHAT, CDR2 FQNNGV. Libraries were prepared by immunoSEQ multiplex PCR; TCRdb keeps only in-frame clonotypes and omits some of them. The repertoire holds 55,000 to 90,000 clones, with roughly 80% as singletons. With respect to this clone: What it recognizes is unknown.

Sequencing was performed on peripheral blood, taken on day 0 of AZD1222 vaccination. This rearrangement joins TRBV11-2 to TRBJ2-7, with D perhaps TRBD1 (6 bases). This receptor was identified in an adult in good health. The CDR3 sequence is CASSLGQAITYEQYF. The CDR3 coding sequence is TGTGCCAGCAGCTTAGGACAGGCGATCACCTACGAGCAGTACTTC.